The present entry profiles one TCR beta chain with its context. This clonotype was counted many times. Its binding antigen is unknown. Qualities for individual bases were not recorded, and no much larger clone is one base off. The method behind the library was RACE. Sequencing relied on a NextSeq 500. During library preparation, unique molecular identifiers were attached to individual cDNA molecules so that TCRs could be counted quantitatively and reproducibly. In the original analysis: The median number of TCRs per sample was some 100,000, ranging from about 20,000 to 750,000. The Decombinator software suite was used to annotate the V, J and CDR3 of the TCR reads. For the PS versus PT1 abundance plots, all samples were subsampled to the same number of TCRs (28,000). Expanded TCRs were defined as absent before sensitization and observed at least eight times at the 2-week time point. TCRdb reworked the public reads: Q25 trimming with fastp, MiXCR clone assembly, productive beta chains retained. Every distinct CDR3 protein forms one entry, paired with its most common genes and DNA. Clone size and V and J calls follow TCRdb, not the original study. The sample data list some 41,000 distinct CDR3 sequences, and 4% of these were observed just once. The ten largest account for roughly 24% of the sample.

This sample's time point label indicates: patch test 1, 2 weeks after DPC sensitization. Explained via the paper, the treatment or condition label denotes: therapeutic diphenylcyclopropenone sensitization with weekly scalp DPC. Total RNA was extracted from unfractionated whole blood collected in Tempus Blood RNA tubes. At each patch-test visit, blood was drawn before the patch test was applied. Eligible patients were aged 18 to 70, diagnosed with alopecia, deemed suitable for DPC therapy, and excluded if pregnant. The data were taken from a study of human T cells and chemical hapten exposure (dated by TCRdb to about 2021). Regarding the study in general: For sensitization, 2% DPC in acetone was applied to an approximately 2 cm by approximately 2 cm area of upper inner arm skin. Patient blood was sampled pre-sensitization (week 0) and at 2, 6 and about 24 weeks after DPC sensitization. Each blood RNA sample was used to sequence both TCR alpha and TCR beta chains. Patch tests used Finn chambers with 0.01% DPC on the upper back, scored after 6 days by International Contact Dermatitis Research Group standards. In alopecia patients, the study followed how the peripheral blood TCR repertoire changed in vivo over primary and secondary sensitization to diphenylcyclopropenone (DPC), a hapten. For TCR sequencing, blood came from 25 to 35 alopecia patients at anywhere from one to four time points (pre-sensitization, 2, 6 and 24 weeks). Most of the patients in the cohort were female, and the cohort covered alopecia areata with under or over 50% scalp involvement, alopecia totalis and alopecia universalis. Libraries were pooled for sequencing, and variation in per-sample TCR yields was attributed mainly to small differences in library volumes within the pool. Throughout the roughly 24-week study period, patients were also given weekly therapeutic DPC doses on the scalp.

Overall study outcomes, separate from this receptor: Patch test score correlated positively with the number of PT1 expanded TCRs, reaching significance at thresholds 8, 16 and 32 but not at 4. DPC sensitization did not change the number of TCRs with a frequency above 1 in 1000, and there was no evidence of changes in global repertoire structure. Because all patients had alopecia, a presumed autoimmune disease, the immune response of the patients might differ from that of healthy individuals. After repeated subsampling, changes were observed in the strength of the expansion versus patch-test correlation and in the threshold at which the correlation became significant. Compared with pre-sensitization or healthy control sets, expanded TCRs formed significantly more large CDR3 similarity clusters, which is consistent with antigen-driven responses.

This specimen was whole blood, taken in connection with sensitization to the hapten diphenylcyclopropenone (DPC). This clonotype was obtained from a man over 45 with alopecia areata. Some clones in this sample may be carry-over from other donors' samples.

The nucleotide sequence reads as follows: TGTGCCAGCAGCTTGGACACCTCGTCGCAGTATTTT. Its amino acids are CASSLDTSSQYF. The sequence links TRBV7-9 to TRBJ2-3, with a tentative D gene TRBD1 over 5 matching bases. Trimming takes 3 bases from V and 10 bases from J, and the germline ends sit 11 bases apart. Reading the germline V gene (reference sequence) gives CDR1 SEHNR and CDR2 FQNEAQ. Spanning cysteine to phenylalanine, the CDR3 consists of 12 amino acids. The kept DNA is CDR3 alone, 36 bases in frame from the first base.